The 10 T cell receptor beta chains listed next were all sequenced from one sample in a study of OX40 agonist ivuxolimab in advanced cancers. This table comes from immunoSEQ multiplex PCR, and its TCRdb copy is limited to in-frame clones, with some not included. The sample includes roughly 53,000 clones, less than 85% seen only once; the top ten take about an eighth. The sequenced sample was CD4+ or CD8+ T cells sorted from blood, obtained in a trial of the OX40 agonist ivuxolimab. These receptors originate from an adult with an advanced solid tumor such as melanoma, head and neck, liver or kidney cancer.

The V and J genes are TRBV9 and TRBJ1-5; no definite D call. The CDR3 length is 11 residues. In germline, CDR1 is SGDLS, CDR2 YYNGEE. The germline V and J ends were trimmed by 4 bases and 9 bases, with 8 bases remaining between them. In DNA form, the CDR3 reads TGTGCCAGCAGCCGCAACTTGCCCCAGCATTTT. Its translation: CASSRNLPQHF.

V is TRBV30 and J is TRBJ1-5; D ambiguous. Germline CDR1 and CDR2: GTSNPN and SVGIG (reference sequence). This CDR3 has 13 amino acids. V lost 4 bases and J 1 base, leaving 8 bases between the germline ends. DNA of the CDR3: TGTGCCTGGAATTCGGGCAGCAATCAGCCCCAGCATTTT. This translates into CAWNSGSNQPQHF.

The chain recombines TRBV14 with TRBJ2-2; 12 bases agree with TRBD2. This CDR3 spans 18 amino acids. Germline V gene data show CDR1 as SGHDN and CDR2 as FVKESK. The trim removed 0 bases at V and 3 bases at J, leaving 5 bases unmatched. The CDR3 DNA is TGTGCCAGCAGCCAAGATCGCCTAGCGGGAGGGTACACCGGGGAGCTGTTTTTT. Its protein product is CASSQDRLAGGYTGELFF.

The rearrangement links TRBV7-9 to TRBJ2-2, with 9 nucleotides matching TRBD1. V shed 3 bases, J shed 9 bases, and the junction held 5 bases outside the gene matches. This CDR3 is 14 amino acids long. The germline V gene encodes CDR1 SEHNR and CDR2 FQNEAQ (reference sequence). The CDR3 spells CASSFDRGVRELFF. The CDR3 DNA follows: TGTGCCAGCAGCTTCGACAGGGGGGTAAGGGAGCTGTTTTTT.

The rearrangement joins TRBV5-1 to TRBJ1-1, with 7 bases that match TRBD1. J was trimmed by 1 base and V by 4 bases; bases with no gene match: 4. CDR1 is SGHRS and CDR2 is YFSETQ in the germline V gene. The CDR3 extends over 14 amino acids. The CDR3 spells CASSLGQKNTEAFF. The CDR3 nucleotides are TGCGCCAGCAGCCTGGGACAGAAGAACACTGAAGCTTTCTTT. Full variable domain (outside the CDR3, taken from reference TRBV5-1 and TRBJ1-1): KAGVTQTPRYLIKTRGQQVTLSCSPISGHRSVSWYQQTPGQGLQFLFEYFSETQRNKGNFPGRFSGRQFSNSRSEMNVSTLELGDSALYLCASSLGQKNTEAFFGQGTRLTVV.

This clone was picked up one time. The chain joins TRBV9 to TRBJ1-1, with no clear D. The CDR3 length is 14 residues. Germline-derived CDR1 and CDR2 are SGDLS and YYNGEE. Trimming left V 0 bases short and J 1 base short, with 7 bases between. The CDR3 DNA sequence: TGTGCCAGCAGCGTAGTGGCAGGGAACACTGAAGCTTTCTTT. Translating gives CASSVVAGNTEAFF.

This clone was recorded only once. CDR3 residues: CASSTGTGGIQPQHF. The CDR3 DNA reads TGTGCCAGCAGCACCGGGACAGGGGGCATCCAGCCCCAGCATTTT. The J gene is TRBJ1-5, the V gene TRBV28, with 12 bases identical to TRBD1. The germline gives CDR1 MDHEN, CDR2 SYDVKM. The CDR3 has 15 amino acids. V trimming: 6 bases; J trimming: 7 bases; junction bases outside the gene matches: 7.

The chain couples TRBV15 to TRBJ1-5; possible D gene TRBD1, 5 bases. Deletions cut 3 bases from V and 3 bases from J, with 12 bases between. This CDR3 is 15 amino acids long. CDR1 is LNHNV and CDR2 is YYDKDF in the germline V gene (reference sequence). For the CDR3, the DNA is TGTGCCACCAGCAGCGGGGGACGGGACAATCAGCCCCAGCATTTT. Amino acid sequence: CATSSGGRDNQPQHF.

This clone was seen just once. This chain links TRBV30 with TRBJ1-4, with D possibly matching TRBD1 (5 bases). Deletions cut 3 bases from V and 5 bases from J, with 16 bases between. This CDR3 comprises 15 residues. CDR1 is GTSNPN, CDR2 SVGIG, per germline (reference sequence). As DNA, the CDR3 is TGTGCCTGGAGCACCGGGGAGGCAGGGAATGAAAAACTGTTTTTT. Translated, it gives CAWSTGEAGNEKLFF.

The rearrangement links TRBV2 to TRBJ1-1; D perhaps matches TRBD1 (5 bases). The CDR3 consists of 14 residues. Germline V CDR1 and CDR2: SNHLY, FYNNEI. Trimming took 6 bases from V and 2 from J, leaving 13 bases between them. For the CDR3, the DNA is TGTGCCAGCAGGGGGATCAGGGCTAACACTGAAGCTTTCTTT. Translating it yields CASRGIRANTEAFF.